One and the same sample provided the 7 T cell receptor beta chains below, sequenced in a study of OX40 agonist ivuxolimab in advanced cancers. TCRdb keeps only in-frame clones here, not all; method: immunoSEQ multiplex PCR. The data show just over 35,000 clones, about four fifths seen once. This sample comprised CD4+ or CD8+ T cells sorted from blood, obtained in a trial of the OX40 agonist ivuxolimab. These TCRs come from an adult with an advanced solid tumor such as melanoma, head and neck, liver or kidney cancer.

V and J are TRBV11-1 and TRBJ2-2; TRBD2 aligns across 9 bases. There are 18 residues in the CDR3. Per the germline V gene, CDR1 is SGHAT and CDR2 is FQDESV (reference sequence). The J segment lost 0 bases and the V segment lost 5 bases, leaving 10 bases of the junction unmatched. The CDR3 DNA is TGTGCCAGCAGCCGGGGTCGCGGGGGGGAAACGAACACCGGGGAGCTGTTTTTT. Translated: CASSRGRGGETNTGELFF.

This sequence joins TRBV18 and TRBJ2-5, with 9 bases aligning to TRBD1. The V segment lost 1 base and the J segment 4 bases; nucleotides outside the gene matches: 7. This CDR3 region has 16 residues. The germline V gene encodes CDR1 KGHSH and CDR2 LQKENI. The CDR3 DNA reads as TGTGCCAGCTCACCACGGGCACAGGGGGCTTCAGAGACCCAGTACTTC. Its protein product is CASSPRAQGASETQYF.

The CDR3 DNA follows: TGTGCCAGCAGCTTTTTGACCGGGGAGCTGTTTTTT. It codes for CASSFLTGELFF. The chain recombines TRBV5-6 with TRBJ2-2; no clear D. The CDR3 spans 12 residues. V was shortened by 2 bases and J by 5 bases, with 4 bases between the two germline ends. Germline-derived CDR1 and CDR2 are SGHDT and YYEEEE.

Worth noting for this clone: The junction and the germline gene differ at one end; a read error may be behind it. The chain carries TRBV11-2 and TRBJ2-5; no clear D gene. CDR3 length: 12 amino acids. CDR1 is SGHAT, CDR2 FQNNGV, per germline. CDR3 DNA sequence: TGTGCCAGCACCTTATCGGAAGAGACCCAGTACTTC. It specifies CASTLSEETQYF. Based on the CDR3 plus reference TRBV11-2 and TRBJ2-5, the full variable domain is EAGVAQSPRYKIIEKRQSVAFWCNPISGHATLYWYQQILGQGPKLLIQFQNNGVVDDSQLPKDRFSAERLKGVDSTLKIQPAKLEDSAVYLCASTLSEETQYFGPGTRLLVL.

This clone appeared once. The chain recombines TRBV11-2 with TRBJ2-7; weak D call: TRBD1 (5 bases). Germline-derived CDR1 and CDR2 are SGHAT and FQNNGV. Trimming stripped 3 bases from V and 1 base from J, with 10 bases between. The CDR3 has 14 residues. The CDR3 loop is CASSLTASSYEQYF. The CDR3 nucleotides read TGTGCCAGCAGCTTGACAGCTTCTTCCTACGAGCAGTACTTC.

The chain carries TRBV4-3 and TRBJ2-6, with no clear D. CDR3 length equals 14 residues. The ends were cut back, 4 bases at V and 2 bases at J, with 6 bases in the middle. Germline V gene lookup returns CDR1 LGHNA and CDR2 YSLEER. DNA of the CDR3: TGCGCCAGCAGCCCAAATCCTGGGGCCAACGTCCTGACTTTC. This encodes CASSPNPGANVLTF.

This rearrangement joins TRBV28 to TRBJ2-2; no clear D. Per germline, CDR1 MDHEN and CDR2 SYDVKM. The CDR3 contains 14 residues. V lost 5 bases and J lost 8, with 15 bases in between. In DNA form, the CDR3 reads TGTGCCAGCAGTCTCGATAGTCCTAGGGGGGAGCTGTTTTTT. Its protein product is CASSLDSPRGELFF.